Described below is a single TCR beta chain sequence and its context. Its antigen is as yet unknown. Only in-frame clones appear in the TCRdb table, and some are missing; sequencing was by immunoSEQ multiplex PCR. The sample yields some 79,000 clones, about 89% seen once. The sample is drawn from a study of graft-versus-host responses after intestinal transplantation. Study information: Every recipient had anti-thymocyte globulin induction and 3 to 4 years of tacrolimus plus steroids.

This CDR3 comprises 16 residues. Germline CDR1 SGHNT, CDR2 YYREEE (reference sequence). The V segment lost 4 bases and the J segment 0 bases; nucleotides outside the gene matches: 4. Broader study findings: Recipient marrow contained GvH clones, some of which appeared first in ileum or blood. Individuals who had graft-donor T cell macrochimerism had allografts that showed high graft-versus-host to host-versus-graft clonal ratios.

The sample in question was unstimulated CD4+ T cells sorted from spleen or lymph node cells, obtained before intestinal transplant. The chain combines TRBV5-4 with TRBJ2-2; TRBD1 aligns across 9 bases. The receptor was isolated from a human donor who received an intestinal transplant. The CDR3 bases are TGTGCCAGCAGCACCCGACAGGGGGCGAACACCGGGGAGCTGTTTTTT. It yields the protein CASSTRQGANTGELFF.